Listed below are T cell receptor beta chains from one sample, sequenced in a study of beta chain features in type 1 diabetes. This table comes from immunoSEQ multiplex PCR, and its TCRdb copy is limited to in-frame clones, with some not included. The table has about 620,000 clones, 15% to 17% seen once. The sample taken for sequencing was naive CD4+ T cells from blood. Every receptor here comes from a man aged 18 to 30 in good health. CDR3s include the opening cysteine and the closing phenylalanine or tryptophan. D genes are given only for firm matches. The size field is filled for only some rows; it gives once, few, many or a size class.

d_call	j_call	clone_size	v_call	cdr3_aa	cdr3_nt
NA	TRBJ2-5	few	TRBV5-1	CASSLVGSQETQYF	TGCGCCAGCAGCTTGGTGGGCAGCCAAGAGACCCAGTACTTC
TRBD2	TRBJ2-1	NA	TRBV4-3	CASSQAGLAGEQFF	TGCGCCAGCAGCCAGGCGGGACTAGCGGGAGAGCAGTTCTTC
NA	TRBJ1-1	NA	TRBV7-6	CASSLVFYLGNTEAFF	TGTGCCAGCAGCTTAGTTTTTTATTTGGGAAACACTGAAGCTTTCTTT
NA	TRBJ2-5	NA	TRBV5-1	CASSPDNLETQYF	TGCGCCAGCAGCCCGGACAACCTAGAGACCCAGTACTTC
TRBD2	TRBJ2-1	NA	TRBV18	CASSPGLAELNEQFF	TGTGCCAGCTCACCGGGACTAGCGGAGCTCAATGAGCAGTTCTTC
TRBD1	TRBJ1-3	few	TRBV4-2	CASNSILDRAPSGNTIYF	TGTGCCAGCAACTCTATCCTGGACAGGGCTCCCTCTGGAAACACCATATATTTT
TRBD1	TRBJ1-6	few	TRBV2	CASYLTGGVQPLHF	TGTGCCAGCTATCTGACAGGGGGCGTCCAACCCCTCCACTTT
TRBD1	TRBJ1-6	few	TRBV25-1	CASNWGDRGDSPLHF	TGTGCCAGCAATTGGGGCGACAGGGGTGATTCACCCCTCCACTTT
NA	TRBJ1-1	NA	TRBV7-9	CASSLESGNTEAFF	TGTGCCAGCAGCTTAGAGTCAGGGAACACTGAAGCTTTCTTT
NA	TRBJ2-4	NA	TRBV4-1	CASSQSQYGTDKNIQYF	TGCGCCAGCAGCCAATCGCAGTATGGGACGGACAAAAACATTCAGTACTTC
NA	TRBJ2-3	NA	TRBV9	CASSVRPSVVADTQYF	TGTGCCAGCAGCGTCCGACCTTCGGTTGTCGCAGATACGCAGTATTTT
NA	TRBJ2-7	few	TRBV19	CASSIEQSNEQYF	TGTGCCAGTAGTATAGAGCAGTCCAACGAGCAGTACTTC
NA	TRBJ2-1	few	TRBV2	CASSDSLLSSYNEQFF	TGTGCCAGCAGTGACTCATTACTGAGCTCCTACAATGAGCAGTTCTTC
NA	TRBJ2-5	NA	TRBV7-7	CASSAKETQYF	TGTGCTAGCAGCGCTAAAGAGACCCAGTACTTC
NA	TRBJ2-2	few	TRBV5-4	CASSLIGGGNTGELFF	TGTGCCAGCAGCTTGATTGGAGGGGGGAACACCGGGGAGCTGTTTTTT
NA	TRBJ1-1	few	TRBV9	CASSQLGGNTEAFF	TGTGCCAGCAGTCAGTTAGGGGGGAACACTGAAGCTTTCTTT
NA	TRBJ2-1	NA	TRBV7-3	CASSPLRSYNEQFF	TGTGCCAGCAGCCCGCTTCGCTCCTACAATGAGCAGTTCTTC
NA	TRBJ2-1	NA	TRBV10-3	CAIKSGVPHEQFF	TGTGCCATCAAAAGCGGAGTTCCACATGAGCAGTTCTTC
NA	TRBJ2-3	few	TRBV9	CASSVARAQDTQYF	TGTGCCAGCAGCGTAGCTCGGGCACAAGATACGCAGTATTTT
TRBD1	TRBJ1-2	NA	TRBV7-9	CASSLGQGSNYGYTF	TGTGCCAGCAGCTTAGGACAGGGGTCCAACTATGGCTACACCTTC
NA	TRBJ2-7	few	TRBV18	CASSPGTRGTYEQYF	TGTGCCAGCTCACCGGGGACCCGGGGGACCTACGAGCAGTACTTC
TRBD1	TRBJ2-4	many	TRBV4-3	CASSHRDRGNIQYF	TGCGCCAGCAGCCACCGGGACAGGGGAAACATTCAGTACTTC
TRBD1	TRBJ2-7	few	TRBV4-1	CASSPGQGPSYEQYF	TGCGCCAGCAGCCCCGGACAGGGGCCCTCCTACGAGCAGTACTTC
NA	TRBJ2-5	NA	TRBV7-3	CASSAHGEERETQYF	TGTGCCAGCAGCGCCCATGGGGAGGAGCGGGAGACCCAGTACTTC
NA	TRBJ1-3	few	TRBV28	CASRSRGAGNTIYF	TGTGCCAGCAGGAGCAGGGGCGCTGGAAACACCATATATTTT
TRBD1	TRBJ2-7	NA	TRBV6-5	CASRYYRGRSYEQYF	TGTGCCAGCAGGTACTACAGGGGGCGATCCTACGAGCAGTACTTC
NA	TRBJ1-5	NA	TRBV6-5	CASSSQDQPQHF	TGTGCCAGCAGCTCCCAGGATCAGCCCCAGCATTTT
NA	TRBJ2-1	NA	TRBV30	CAWDGSSYNEQFF	TGTGCCTGGGACGGTAGCTCCTACAATGAGCAGTTCTTC